Included here is one T cell receptor (beta chain) sequence, with context. As yet, its antigen is unknown. This entry comes from a study of shared clonotypes between healthy human individuals. Study-wide findings and caveats: In having few donors, the study represented limited genetic and exposure-history diversity.

Only in-frame clones appear in the TCRdb table, and some are missing; sequencing was by immunoSEQ multiplex PCR. The sample has around 2,000,000 clones; less than 95% are singletons. Positive CCR7 selection of CD45RO-negative cells yielded the naive CD8 cells, and terminally differentiated effector memory CD45RA+ cells were excluded. Germline values: CDR1 MGHRA, CDR2 YSYEKL. This CDR3 is built from 16 residues. Trimming took 2 bases from V and 4 from J; bases not matched to a gene: 7. The sample was naive CD8+ T cells sorted from blood. This chain connects TRBV4-1 to TRBJ2-2; the match to TRBD1 covers 7 bases. The origin of this receptor is a man younger than 30 in good health. CDR3 residues: CASSQLKGAGTGELFF. CDR3 DNA: TGCGCCAGCAGCCAATTGAAGGGGGCAGGCACCGGGGAGCTGTTTTTT.